Presented here are 31 T cell receptor beta chains from one specimen sequenced in a study of T cell responses to AZD1222 COVID-19 vaccine. The table came from immunoSEQ multiplex PCR; TCRdb's copy has only in-frame clones and leaves some out. The profile shows approximately 67,000 clones, roughly 85% of them singletons. The specimen was peripheral blood, collected on day 0 of AZD1222 vaccination. These TCRs come from an adult in good health.

The chain joins TRBV30 to TRBJ2-5, with D uncertain. Germline values: CDR1 GTSNPN, CDR2 SVGIG (reference sequence). The CDR3 loop spans 13 amino acids. Trimming pared 2 bases from V and 5 bases from J, leaving 12 bases between. In DNA, the CDR3 is TGTGCCTGGAGTCTAGGACGGTGGGAGACCCAGTACTTC. Protein product: CAWSLGRWETQYF.

The V gene is TRBV7-3, the J gene TRBJ2-1; D call uncertain. Between the trimmed V and J ends, which lost 1 base and 0 bases, there was a span of 7 bases. The CDR3 sequence is 15 residues long. CDR1 and CDR2 (germline): SGHTA, FQGTGA. CDR3 protein: CASSLSRSSYNEQFF. The CDR3 nucleotides are TGTGCCAGCAGCTTAAGTAGGAGCTCCTACAATGAGCAGTTCTTC. Based on the CDR3 plus reference TRBV7-3 and TRBJ2-1, the full variable domain is GAGVSQTPSNKVTEKGKYVELRCDPISGHTALYWYRQSLGQGPEFLIYFQGTGAADDSGLPNDRFFAVRPEGSVSTLKIQRTERGDSAVYLCASSLSRSSYNEQFFGPGTRLTVL.

This clone was detected a few times. This chain links TRBV5-4 with TRBJ2-7, with 12 positions matching TRBD2. The CDR3 is made up of 15 amino acids. Looked up from germline, CDR1 is SGHNT and CDR2 is YYREEE (reference sequence). The V segment lost 4 bases and the J segment 4 bases; nucleotides outside the gene matches: 6. CDR3 in amino acids: CASSPSTSGSYEQYF. In DNA form, the CDR3 reads TGTGCCAGCAGCCCATCGACTAGCGGGAGTTACGAGCAGTACTTC.

The chain is built from TRBV6-5 and TRBJ2-1, with 7 bases fitting TRBD2. The V and J ends lost 6 bases and 10 bases, in that order; junction bases with no gene match: 15. CDR3 length equals 15 residues. Germline values: CDR1 MNHEY, CDR2 SVGAGI. In DNA form, the CDR3 reads TGTGCCAGCAGACCCCCCGCGGCGGGGAGGGGCGAGCAGTTCTTC. This encodes CASRPPAAGRGEQFF.

The count of this clone is one. The chain carries TRBV6-6 and TRBJ2-7; 9 nucleotides match TRBD1. Trimming took 5 bases from V and 0 from J; bases not matched to a gene: 14. The CDR3 contains 18 residues. The germline V gene encodes CDR1 MNHNY and CDR2 SVGAGI (reference sequence). Here the CDR3 reads CASSPGRRTGVNSYEQYF. DNA for the CDR3: TGTGCCAGCAGTCCAGGTCGACGGACAGGGGTGAACTCCTACGAGCAGTACTTC.

V is TRBV19 and J is TRBJ1-5, with D hard to call. The CDR3 covers 13 residues. V was shortened by 1 base and J by 7 bases, with 8 bases between the two germline ends. The germline V gene encodes CDR1 LNHDA and CDR2 SQIVND (reference sequence). The CDR3 spells CASSIGTWQPQHF. The DNA of the CDR3 is TGTGCCAGTAGTATAGGGACTTGGCAGCCCCAGCATTTT.

The genes are TRBV19 and TRBJ2-7, with D hard to call. Germline V gene data show CDR1 as LNHDA and CDR2 as SQIVND (reference sequence). The CDR3 extends over 14 amino acids. V was pared by 6 bases and J by 2 bases, with 14 bases between. CDR3: CASSSDPGPYEQYF. CDR3 coding DNA: TGTGCCAGTAGCTCGGACCCGGGTCCCTACGAGCAGTACTTC.

To note about this clone: At the DNA level, this CDR3 is encoded by other sequences in the same sample as well. The rearrangement joins TRBV14 to TRBJ2-2; D not certain. The V end lost 1 base, the J end lost 1 base, and 4 bases lay between the germline ends. Germline CDR1 is SGHDN and CDR2 is FVKESK. The CDR3 totals 14 residues. CDR3 loop: CASSQVRNTGELFF. The CDR3 DNA follows: TGTGCCAGCAGCCAAGTTAGGAACACCGGGGAGCTGTTTTTT.

This rearrangement joins TRBV10-3 to TRBJ2-1; 8 bases match TRBD1. The CDR3 length is 16 residues. V shed 6 bases, J shed 5 bases, and the junction held 12 bases outside the gene matches. Looked up from germline, CDR1 is ENHRY and CDR2 is SYGVKD. The CDR3 loop reads CAIRDRDILGHNEQFF. The CDR3 DNA is TGTGCCATCAGGGACAGGGATATTTTGGGCCACAATGAGCAGTTCTTC.

The chain employs TRBV28 and TRBJ1-6; possible D gene TRBD1, 5 bases. Germline V lookup: CDR1 MDHEN, CDR2 SYDVKM. This CDR3 is 16 amino acids long. Trimming took off 2 bases at V and 10 bases at J, with 18 bases between the two ends. The CDR3 DNA is TGTGCCAGCAGTTTACCATCCCAGGGTTCGAAATCACCCCTCCACTTT. As protein: CASSLPSQGSKSPLHF.

This clone was seen a single time. The genes are TRBV5-4 and TRBJ1-2, with D perhaps TRBD1 (6 bases). Per germline, CDR1 SGHNT and CDR2 YYREEE (reference sequence). V was shortened by 2 bases and J by 3 bases, with 11 bases between the two germline ends. The CDR3 has 14 amino acids. This CDR3 reads CASSFQGSDYGYTF. CDR3 coding DNA: TGTGCCAGCAGCTTTCAGGGGAGCGACTATGGCTACACCTTC.

The CDR3 reads CASSSTAFYGYTF. CDR3 DNA sequence: TGCGCCAGCAGCTCAACAGCATTCTATGGCTACACCTTC. This chain uses TRBV5-1 with TRBJ1-2; D is uncertain. The CDR3 sequence is 13 residues long. Trimming stripped 3 bases from V and 4 bases from J, with 10 bases between. The germline V gene encodes CDR1 SGHRS and CDR2 YFSETQ.

The CDR3 DNA reads TGTGCCAGTAGTAGAGACGGATCTAACTATGGCTACACCTTC. Protein sequence: CASSRDGSNYGYTF. The chain recombines TRBV19 with TRBJ1-2; D gene unclear. CDR3 length: 14 residues. V lost 4 bases, J lost 0 bases, and 9 bases lay in between. Germline V gives CDR1 LNHDA, CDR2 SQIVND (reference sequence).

Turning to this clone: Compared with germline, one end of the junction differs, possibly owing to a read error. The rearrangement links TRBV9 to TRBJ2-7; 10 nucleotides line up with TRBD1. CDR3 size: 17 residues. CDR1 is SGDLS, CDR2 YYNGEE, per germline. CDR3 DNA: TGTGCCCGCAGCGTAGGGGGGACAGGGGTTTCGGGGCGCGAGCAGTACTTC. Translation gives CARSVGGTGVSGREQYF.

The chain has TRBV14 and TRBJ1-4; 8 bases agree with TRBD1. The CDR3 is made up of 15 amino acids. Germline V CDR1 and CDR2: SGHDN, FVKESK. V shed 4 bases and J 7 bases; nucleotides not matched to a gene: 8. CDR3 DNA: TGTGCCAGCAGCCGACGACAGGGGCAAGGTGAAAAACTGTTTTTT. This codes for CASSRRQGQGEKLFF. Full variable domain (remainder filled in from reference TRBV14 and TRBJ1-4): EAGVTQFPSHSVIEKGQTVTLRCDPISGHDNLYWYRRVMGKEIKFLLHFVKESKQDESGMPNNRFLAERTGGTYSTLKVQPAELEDSGVYFCASSRRQGQGEKLFFGSGTQLSVL.

The chain couples TRBV5-6 to TRBJ2-3; D is possibly TRBD2 (5 bases). The CDR3 covers 13 residues. In germline, CDR1 is SGHDT, CDR2 YYEEEE. Trimming removed 0 bases at V and 6 bases at J, with 8 bases between. In DNA, the CDR3 is TGTGCCAGCAGCTTGGGCCGGAGGGATACGCAGTATTTT. It codes for CASSLGRRDTQYF.

This clone appeared once. The V and J genes are TRBV5-1 and TRBJ2-4; 15 nucleotides line up with TRBD2. The V segment lost 4 bases and the J segment 4 bases; nucleotides outside the gene matches: 9. The CDR3 is made up of 18 amino acids. Germline V CDR1 and CDR2: SGHRS, YFSETQ. This chain's CDR3 is CASSTGLAGGRAKNIQYF. DNA for the CDR3: TGCGCCAGCAGCACGGGACTAGCGGGGGGACGTGCGAAAAACATTCAGTACTTC.

The chain carries TRBV11-1 and TRBJ2-2; TRBD1 aligns across 7 bases. The CDR3 totals 15 residues. J lost 4 bases, V lost 5 bases, and 7 bases had no gene match. The V gene's germline CDR1 is SGHAT and CDR2 FQDESV (reference sequence). The CDR3 here is CASSPDRVGTGELFF. In nucleotides, the CDR3 is TGTGCCAGCAGCCCCGACAGGGTAGGCACCGGGGAGCTGTTTTTT.

V and J are TRBV24-1 and TRBJ2-5, with TRBD1 identical over 8 bases. This CDR3 has 15 amino acids. Germline V gene lookup returns CDR1 KGHDR and CDR2 SFDVKD. V was clipped by 3 bases and J by 5 bases; unmatched bases: 7. The CDR3 is CATSDPGGPGETQYF. CDR3 in DNA: TGTGCCACCAGTGATCCAGGGGGCCCAGGGGAGACCCAGTACTTC.

This clone has more than one count but fewer than ten. The J gene is TRBJ2-3, the V gene TRBV28; TRBD1 aligns across 10 bases. With 2 bases clipped from V and 14 bases from J, the junction kept 4 bases outside the gene matches. This CDR3 has 12 residues. CDR1 is MDHEN and CDR2 is SYDVKM in the germline V gene. CDR3 region: CASSLEDRGMYF. CDR3 sequence (DNA): TGTGCCAGCAGTTTAGAGGACAGGGGGATGTATTTT.

The V gene is TRBV5-1, the J gene TRBJ2-2; D might be TRBD2 (5 bases). Deletions cut 0 bases from V and 6 bases from J, with 12 bases between. Germline V gene data show CDR1 as SGHRS and CDR2 as YFSETQ. The CDR3 is made up of 15 amino acids. The CDR3 DNA reads as TGCGCCAGCAGCTTGGTACTCGGGAAATCCGGGGAGCTGTTTTTT. Its protein is CASSLVLGKSGELFF.

The chain is built from TRBV19 and TRBJ1-1; D is perhaps TRBD1 (5 bases). V was pared by 3 bases and J by 6 bases, with 8 bases between. Germline V gene sequence: CDR1 LNHDA, CDR2 SQIVND (reference sequence). There are 12 residues in the CDR3. The chain's CDR3 is CASSIGGAEAFF. As DNA, the CDR3 is TGTGCCAGTAGTATTGGGGGGGCTGAAGCTTTCTTT.

V and J are TRBV11-2 and TRBJ1-3; maybe TRBD1 (5 bases). Germline loops: CDR1 SGHAT, CDR2 FQNNGV. V was trimmed by 5 bases and J by 0 bases, leaving 14 bases between them. The CDR3 runs 16 residues. DNA of the CDR3: TGTGCCAGCAGCAATGGACGGGGCCTCTCTGGAAACACCATATATTTT. It translates to CASSNGRGLSGNTIYF.

On this clone itself: A junction boundary mismatches the germline segment, possibly from a read error. The sample holds other DNA sequences that translate to the same CDR3. The V call is TRBV7-8, the J call TRBJ2-5, with D possibly matching TRBD2 (7 bases). CDR3 length: 14 amino acids. Germline-derived CDR1 and CDR2 are SGHVS and FQNEAQ. CDR3 protein: CASSLSGAGATQYF. CDR3 bases: TGTGCCAGTAGCTTAAGCGGGGCAGGGGCGACCCAGTACTTC.

The chain joins TRBV25-1 to TRBJ1-2; D ambiguous. Germline loops: CDR1 MGHDK, CDR2 SYGVNS. V was cut by 5 bases and J by 5 bases, with 9 bases left in between. This CDR3 contains 12 residues. The CDR3 loop reads CASSRATYGYTF. CDR3 in DNA: TGTGCCAGCAGTCGGGCAACGTATGGCTACACCTTC.

The chain has TRBV6-5 and TRBJ1-5, with 8 bases that match TRBD1. The germline gives CDR1 MNHEY, CDR2 SVGAGI. The ends lost 0 bases at V and 3 bases at J; junction bases unmatched: 4. The CDR3 runs to 16 residues. Written as DNA, the CDR3 is TGTGCCAGCAGTTACTCAGGACAGGGCCCCAATCAGCCCCAGCATTTT. Translation gives CASSYSGQGPNQPQHF.

This sequence joins TRBV11-3 and TRBJ2-3, with D possibly being TRBD2 (6 bases). CDR3 size: 15 residues. Germline V gene lookup returns CDR1 SGHNT and CDR2 YENEEA. Trimming shortened V by 5 bases and J by 5 bases, and 17 bases separated the two germline ends. In nucleotides, the CDR3 is TGTGCCAGCAGCCCACGAACGGGAGAGGGAGATACGCAGTATTTT. This encodes CASSPRTGEGDTQYF.

The genes are TRBV30 and TRBJ2-1; 10 positions agree with TRBD2. The CDR3 length is 15 residues. CDR1 is GTSNPN and CDR2 is SVGIG in the germline V gene (reference sequence). J was trimmed by 0 bases and V by 4 bases; bases with no gene match: 3. In DNA form, the CDR3 reads TGTGCCTGGACCTGGACTAGCGGCTCCTACAATGAGCAGTTCTTC. Protein: CAWTWTSGSYNEQFF.

This chain connects TRBV15 to TRBJ1-5; 7 bases are shared with TRBD1. From germline, CDR1 is LNHNV and CDR2 YYDKDF (reference sequence). CDR3 size: 16 residues. J lost 0 bases, V lost 3 bases, and 5 bases had no gene match. CDR3 sequence reads: CATSRTGPYSNQPQHF. In DNA form, the CDR3 reads TGTGCCACCAGCAGGACAGGGCCCTATAGCAATCAGCCCCAGCATTTT.

V gene TRBV23-1 combines with J gene TRBJ2-7; 11 bases line up with TRBD2. TRBV23-1 is treated as an ORF (open reading frame) with a function not yet certain. Losses at the gene ends were 5 bases for V and 4 bases for J; bases not matched to a gene: 10. The CDR3 extends over 16 amino acids. CDR3 protein: CASSSIGVAGGYEQYF. The CDR3, as DNA: TGCGCCAGCAGTAGTATCGGGGTAGCGGGAGGGTACGAGCAGTACTTC.

CDR3 bases: TGTGCCAGCAGCCAAGAGGCAGGGGGCAGTGAAAAACTGTTTTTT. This gives the protein CASSQEAGGSEKLFF. The rearrangement uses TRBV4-2 and TRBJ1-4; 8 bases agree with TRBD1. Looked up from germline, CDR1 is LGHNA and CDR2 is YNFKEQ. There are 15 residues in the CDR3. The J segment lost 7 bases and the V segment lost 0 bases, leaving 4 bases of the junction unmatched.